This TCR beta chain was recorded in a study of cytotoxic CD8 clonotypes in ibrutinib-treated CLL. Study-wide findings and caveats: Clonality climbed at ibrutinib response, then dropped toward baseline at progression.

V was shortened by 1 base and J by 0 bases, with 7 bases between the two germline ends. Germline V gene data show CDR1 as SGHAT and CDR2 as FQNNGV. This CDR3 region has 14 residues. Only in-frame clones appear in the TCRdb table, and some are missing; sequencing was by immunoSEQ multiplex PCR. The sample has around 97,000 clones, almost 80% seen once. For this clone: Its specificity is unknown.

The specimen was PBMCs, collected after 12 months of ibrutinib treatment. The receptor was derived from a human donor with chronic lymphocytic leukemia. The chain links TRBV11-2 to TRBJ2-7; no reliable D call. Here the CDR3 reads CASSLVLSSYEQYF. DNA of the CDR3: TGTGCCAGCAGCTTAGTCCTTAGCTCCTACGAGCAGTACTTC.